The rows below give T cell receptor beta chains drawn from one sample of a study of T-cell reconstitution after alpha-beta-depleted transplantation in children. MiXCR, applied by TCRdb to the PCR reads, yields one record per CDR3 protein. The data hold 250,000 or so distinct CDR3 sequences, with more than 20% observed a single time. This specimen consisted of PBMCs, mostly from graft donor cells, obtained 360 days after TCRalphabeta/CD19-depleted stem cell transplant. The receptors shown here come from a female patient aged 2 to 10 who had a stem cell transplant for congenital amegakaryocytic thrombocytopenia, so the T cells may come from the graft donor. CDR3s include the opening cysteine and the closing phenylalanine or tryptophan. A D gene is named only where the DNA matches it firmly. Size tells how often a clone was seen (once, few, many) or the class of an expanded clone, and some rows leave it out.

j_gene: TRBJ2-1
abundance: NA
d_gene: TRBD2
v_gene: TRBV28
CDR3nt: TGTGCCAGCAGTCTCTCCGGAACTAGCGGGATCCATGAGCAGTTCTTC
CDR3aa: CASSLSGTSGIHEQFF

j_gene: TRBJ2-3
abundance: few
d_gene: TRBD2
v_gene: TRBV5-4
CDR3nt: TGTGCCAGCAGCTCCGGGACTAGTTCGGCTAGCACAGATACGCAGTATTTT
CDR3aa: CASSSGTSSASTDTQYF

j_gene: TRBJ2-1
abundance: NA
d_gene: TRBD2
v_gene: TRBV20-1
CDR3nt: TGCAGTGCTAGCTGGGGGGGCTCCTACAATGAGCAGTTCTTC
CDR3aa: CSASWGGSYNEQFF

j_gene: TRBJ1-2
abundance: few
d_gene: NA
v_gene: TRBV12-3/TRBV12-4
CDR3nt: TGTGCCAGCAGTTTAGCTACCAGGTTGAGTCGGGGCTACACCTTC
CDR3aa: CASSLATRLSRGYTF

j_gene: TRBJ2-2
abundance: NA
d_gene: TRBD1
v_gene: TRBV6-5
CDR3nt: TGTGCCAGCAGCCGCAGGGACAGCCATCCTCTAGTCGGGGAGCTGTTTTTT
CDR3aa: CASSRRDSHPLVGELFF

j_gene: TRBJ2-3
abundance: NA
d_gene: NA
v_gene: TRBV20-1
CDR3nt: TGCAGTGCTACCGGCCCCACAGATACGCAGTATTTT
CDR3aa: CSATGPTDTQYF

j_gene: TRBJ2-7
abundance: few
d_gene: NA
v_gene: TRBV28
CDR3nt: TGTGCCAGCACCGGGACTCCCCACGAGCAGTACTTC
CDR3aa: CASTGTPHEQYF

j_gene: TRBJ2-7
abundance: few
d_gene: NA
v_gene: TRBV5-1
CDR3nt: TGCGCCAGCAGCCCCCGGGACACCACCTACGAGCAGTACTTC
CDR3aa: CASSPRDTTYEQYF

j_gene: TRBJ1-2
abundance: NA
d_gene: TRBD1
v_gene: TRBV3-1
CDR3nt: TGTGCCAGCAGCCAGACAGGGGGACGCTATGGCTACACCTTC
CDR3aa: CASSQTGGRYGYTF

j_gene: TRBJ1-1
abundance: NA
d_gene: NA
v_gene: TRBV28
CDR3nt: TGTGCCAGCAGTTTAATAGGGTTCCAGTTCCCTGAAGCTTTCTTT
CDR3aa: CASSLIGFQFPEAFF

j_gene: TRBJ2-7
abundance: NA
d_gene: NA
v_gene: TRBV4-3
CDR3nt: TGCGCCAGCACCCAAGATTGGGTCGGGGGACGTAACTCCTACGAGCAGTACTTC
CDR3aa: CASTQDWVGGRNSYEQYF

j_gene: TRBJ2-7
abundance: few
d_gene: NA
v_gene: TRBV5-5
CDR3nt: TGTGCCAGCAGCTTGGTGGCACCTTACGAGCAGTACTTC
CDR3aa: CASSLVAPYEQYF

j_gene: TRBJ2-2
abundance: NA
d_gene: NA
v_gene: TRBV7-2
CDR3nt: TGTGCCAGCAGCTTAGCAGGGTTTGGCACCGGGGAGCTGTTTTTT
CDR3aa: CASSLAGFGTGELFF

j_gene: TRBJ2-2
abundance: few
d_gene: TRBD2
v_gene: TRBV4-2
CDR3nt: TGTGCCAGCAGCCAAGTCCCTGGGACTAGACACACCGGGGAGCTGTTTTTT
CDR3aa: CASSQVPGTRHTGELFF

j_gene: TRBJ2-3
abundance: NA
d_gene: NA
v_gene: TRBV20-1
CDR3nt: TGCAGCGGGAGTACGGGTTCAGATACGCAGTATTTT
CDR3aa: CSGSTGSDTQYF

j_gene: TRBJ2-3
abundance: many
d_gene: NA
v_gene: TRBV7-8
CDR3nt: TGTGCCAGCAGCCTAGAAGGATATCTCGCGGATACGCAGTATTTT
CDR3aa: CASSLEGYLADTQYF

j_gene: TRBJ1-5
abundance: few
d_gene: NA
v_gene: TRBV29-1
CDR3nt: TGCAGCGTTGGCAGCCAAAATCAGCCCCAGCATTTT
CDR3aa: CSVGSQNQPQHF

j_gene: TRBJ2-4
abundance: NA
d_gene: NA
v_gene: TRBV4-3
CDR3nt: TGCGCCAGCAGCCAAGATACGGGCGACATTCAGTACTTC
CDR3aa: CASSQDTGDIQYF

j_gene: TRBJ2-1
abundance: few
d_gene: TRBD1
v_gene: TRBV25-1
CDR3nt: TGTGCCAGCAGTGCACCGGGACAGGGGTCATATGAGCAGTTCTTC
CDR3aa: CASSAPGQGSYEQFF

j_gene: TRBJ2-5
abundance: few
d_gene: NA
v_gene: TRBV4-3
CDR3nt: TGCGCCAGCAGCCTGGAGGGGACGGCCCAGTACTTC
CDR3aa: CASSLEGTAQYF

j_gene: TRBJ2-7
abundance: NA
d_gene: NA
v_gene: TRBV5-1
CDR3nt: TGCGCCAGCAGCCCAATACAGGGCCCCTACGAGCAGTACTTC
CDR3aa: CASSPIQGPYEQYF

j_gene: TRBJ2-2
abundance: many
d_gene: NA
v_gene: TRBV5-1
CDR3nt: TGCGCCAGCAGCGCGGGACACCCGAACACCGGGGAGCTGTTTTTT
CDR3aa: CASSAGHPNTGELFF

j_gene: TRBJ2-2
abundance: NA
d_gene: TRBD2
v_gene: TRBV18
CDR3nt: TGTGCCAGCTCACCACCCTCCAGCGGGATTGCCGCCGGGGAGCTGTTTTTT
CDR3aa: CASSPPSSGIAAGELFF

j_gene: TRBJ1-1
abundance: NA
d_gene: NA
v_gene: TRBV7-2
CDR3nt: TGTGCCAGCAGCTTAGAGGTCGGCGTCACTGAAGCTTTCTTT
CDR3aa: CASSLEVGVTEAFF

j_gene: TRBJ1-1
abundance: few
d_gene: TRBD1
v_gene: TRBV5-6
CDR3nt: TGTGCCAGCAGCTTGATCCCGGGACAGGTAATTGAAGCTTTCTTT
CDR3aa: CASSLIPGQVIEAFF

j_gene: TRBJ2-7
abundance: NA
d_gene: NA
v_gene: TRBV20-1
CDR3nt: TGCAGTGCCTCGACGGACTACGAGCAGTACTTC
CDR3aa: CSASTDYEQYF

j_gene: TRBJ2-2
abundance: few
d_gene: NA
v_gene: TRBV5-1
CDR3nt: TGCGCCAGCAGCTTAGGGGGGACCAACACCGGGGAGCTGTTTTTT
CDR3aa: CASSLGGTNTGELFF

j_gene: TRBJ2-7
abundance: NA
d_gene: NA
v_gene: TRBV28
CDR3nt: TGTGCCAGCCCCCCCCCCGGGGGTGGGGTAAACGAGCAGTACTTC
CDR3aa: CASPPPGGGVNEQYF

j_gene: TRBJ1-5
abundance: NA
d_gene: TRBD1
v_gene: TRBV10-2
CDR3nt: TGCGCCAGCAGTGAGCCGACAGGGTCTCAGCCCCAGCATTTT
CDR3aa: CASSEPTGSQPQHF

j_gene: TRBJ1-3
abundance: NA
d_gene: TRBD1
v_gene: TRBV6-1
CDR3nt: TGTGCCAGCAGTCGCACCGGGACAGGGGTCGGAAACACCATATATTTT
CDR3aa: CASSRTGTGVGNTIYF

j_gene: TRBJ1-1
abundance: NA
d_gene: NA
v_gene: TRBV24-1
CDR3nt: TGTGCCACCAGGGAACCAGGGACCACTGAAGCTTTCTTT
CDR3aa: CATREPGTTEAFF

j_gene: TRBJ1-3
abundance: few
d_gene: NA
v_gene: TRBV9
CDR3nt: TGTGCCAGCAGTGAAGACACGTCAGGAAACACCATATATTTT
CDR3aa: CASSEDTSGNTIYF

j_gene: TRBJ1-1
abundance: few
d_gene: NA
v_gene: TRBV28
CDR3nt: TGTGCCAGCACCCCTCCAGTGTCCCGGATCCAAGCTTTCTTT
CDR3aa: CASTPPVSRIQAFF

j_gene: TRBJ2-7
abundance: few
d_gene: TRBD2
v_gene: TRBV28
CDR3nt: TGTGCCAGCAGTTTCCTAGCGGGAAAGATCGCCTACGAGCAGTACTTC
CDR3aa: CASSFLAGKIAYEQYF

j_gene: TRBJ2-3
abundance: NA
d_gene: TRBD2
v_gene: TRBV10-3
CDR3nt: TGTGCCATCAGTGAGGTAGCGGGAGAGGGAGATACGCAGTATTTT
CDR3aa: CAISEVAGEGDTQYF

j_gene: TRBJ2-3
abundance: few
d_gene: NA
v_gene: TRBV20-1
CDR3nt: TGCAGTGCTAGAGATCAGGGGAGCACAGATACGCAGTATTTT
CDR3aa: CSARDQGSTDTQYF

j_gene: TRBJ2-3
abundance: few
d_gene: TRBD2
v_gene: TRBV3-1
CDR3nt: TGTGCCAGCAGCCAAGCGGCTAGCGGGAGTTCAGATACGCAGTATTTT
CDR3aa: CASSQAASGSSDTQYF

j_gene: TRBJ2-3
abundance: NA
d_gene: NA
v_gene: TRBV6-2/TRBV6-3
CDR3nt: TGTGCCAGCAGCGACGAAGGGTTGGCTGGGCCAGATACGCAGTATTTT
CDR3aa: CASSDEGLAGPDTQYF

j_gene: TRBJ2-7
abundance: NA
d_gene: NA
v_gene: TRBV29-1
CDR3nt: TGCAGCGTTGACTGGGGGGCGGCGCAGTACTTC
CDR3aa: CSVDWGAAQYF

j_gene: TRBJ2-2
abundance: few
d_gene: TRBD2
v_gene: TRBV5-1
CDR3nt: TGCGCCAGCAGCTGGGGTGGGACTATCATCACCGGGGAGCTGTTTTTT
CDR3aa: CASSWGGTIITGELFF

j_gene: TRBJ2-1
abundance: NA
d_gene: NA
v_gene: TRBV6-2/TRBV6-3
CDR3nt: TGTGCCAGCAGTTTGGGCGGGGAGGTGGGGCAGTTCTTC
CDR3aa: CASSLGGEVGQFF

j_gene: TRBJ2-5
abundance: NA
d_gene: TRBD1
v_gene: TRBV20-1
CDR3nt: TGCTGTATGGGCCTTTTCCTGACGGGACAGGGGGGAGAGACCCAGTACTTC
CDR3aa: CCMGLFLTGQGGETQYF

j_gene: TRBJ2-7
abundance: few
d_gene: NA
v_gene: TRBV4-1
CDR3nt: TGCGCCAGCAGCCCACAGGGTATTGTTACGGGTTACGAGCAGTACTTC
CDR3aa: CASSPQGIVTGYEQYF

j_gene: TRBJ2-3
abundance: NA
d_gene: NA
v_gene: TRBV3-1
CDR3nt: TGTGCCAGCAGCCAGGGTAGCGGCACAGATACGCAGTATTTT
CDR3aa: CASSQGSGTDTQYF

j_gene: TRBJ1-1
abundance: many
d_gene: NA
v_gene: TRBV4-1
CDR3nt: TGCGCCAGCAGCCAGGCCCTTCGGACAGCAAACACTGAAGCTTTCTTT
CDR3aa: CASSQALRTANTEAFF

j_gene: TRBJ2-4
abundance: few
d_gene: NA
v_gene: TRBV30
CDR3nt: TGTGCCTGGAGTGCGGGACCCTCCCAGGACATTCAGTACTTC
CDR3aa: CAWSAGPSQDIQYF

j_gene: TRBJ2-7
abundance: few
d_gene: NA
v_gene: TRBV4-3
CDR3nt: TGCGCCAGCAGCCTCGAGACCGGTGGCTACGAGCAGTACTTC
CDR3aa: CASSLETGGYEQYF

j_gene: TRBJ2-7
abundance: many
d_gene: TRBD1
v_gene: TRBV28
CDR3nt: TGTGCCAGCAGGGACAGGGCCGCCTACGAGCAGTACTTC
CDR3aa: CASRDRAAYEQYF

j_gene: TRBJ1-1
abundance: NA
d_gene: TRBD1
v_gene: TRBV5-6
CDR3nt: TGTGCCAGCAGCTTGAGGGGGCGCGTCACTGAAGCTTTCTTT
CDR3aa: CASSLRGRVTEAFF

j_gene: TRBJ2-5
abundance: many
d_gene: TRBD2
v_gene: TRBV9
CDR3nt: TGTGCCAGCAGCCCGACTAGCGGGAGGACCCAAGAGACCCAGTACTTC
CDR3aa: CASSPTSGRTQETQYF

j_gene: TRBJ2-2
abundance: many
d_gene: NA
v_gene: TRBV6-2/TRBV6-3
CDR3nt: TGTGACCGCAGGACAACGAACACCGGGGAGCTGTTTTTT
CDR3aa: CDRRTTNTGELFF

j_gene: TRBJ2-7
abundance: few
d_gene: NA
v_gene: TRBV20-1
CDR3nt: TGCAGTGTGTCGGGGGATTACGAGCAGTACTTC
CDR3aa: CSVSGDYEQYF

j_gene: TRBJ1-5
abundance: NA
d_gene: NA
v_gene: TRBV29-1
CDR3nt: TGCAGCGCTTCCGGGAGTAGCAATCAGCCCCAGCATTTT
CDR3aa: CSASGSSNQPQHF